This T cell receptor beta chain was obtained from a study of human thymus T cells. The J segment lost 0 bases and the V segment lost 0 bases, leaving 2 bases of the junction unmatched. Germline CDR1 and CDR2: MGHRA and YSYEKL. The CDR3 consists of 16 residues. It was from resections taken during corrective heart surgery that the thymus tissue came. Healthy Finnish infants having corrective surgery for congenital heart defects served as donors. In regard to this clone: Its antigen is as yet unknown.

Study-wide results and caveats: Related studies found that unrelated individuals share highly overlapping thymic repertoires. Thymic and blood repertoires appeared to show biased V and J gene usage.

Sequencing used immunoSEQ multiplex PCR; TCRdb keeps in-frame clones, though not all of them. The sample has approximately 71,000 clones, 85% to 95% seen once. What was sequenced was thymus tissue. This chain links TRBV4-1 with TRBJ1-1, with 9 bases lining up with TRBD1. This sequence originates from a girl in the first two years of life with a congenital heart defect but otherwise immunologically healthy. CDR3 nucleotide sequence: TGCGCCAGCAGCCAAGAGACAGGGGGAATGAACACTGAAGCTTTCTTT. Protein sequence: CASSQETGGMNTEAFF.